Below, 25 T cell receptor beta chains from the same sample are listed, as sequenced in a study of blood T cell repertoires in COVID-19. The data were produced by immunoSEQ multiplex PCR, yet TCRdb's version contains in-frame clones alone and is incomplete. The sample yields 180,000 or so clones, 70% to 90% seen once. Sequenced sample: peripheral blood. Source of these receptors: a man aged 55-75 years with acute or convalescent COVID-19.

The chain uses TRBV5-1 and TRBJ2-5, with TRBD1 matching over 7 bases. CDR1 and CDR2 (germline): SGHRS, YFSETQ. The CDR3 has 14 residues. Germline trimming cut 4 bases from V and 2 bases from J; bases unmatched to any gene: 5. This chain's CDR3 is CASSKGQLQETQYF. CDR3 DNA: TGCGCCAGCAGCAAGGGACAGTTACAAGAGACCCAGTACTTC.

The J gene is TRBJ2-5, the V gene TRBV18, with D possibly TRBD2 on 6 matching bases. Deletions cut 4 bases from V and 2 bases from J, with 8 bases between. CDR1 KGHSH and CDR2 LQKENI come from the germline V gene. The CDR3 spans 13 residues. CDR3 amino acids: CASSLGLQETQYF. The CDR3 coding sequence is TGTGCCAGCTCACTAGGACTACAAGAGACCCAGTACTTC.

The V gene is TRBV5-6, the J gene TRBJ2-3; tentatively, D is TRBD2 (6 bases). The germline CDR1 and CDR2 sequences are SGHDT and YYEEEE. V lost 1 base and J lost 6, with 21 bases in between. The CDR3 spans 17 residues. Written as DNA, the CDR3 is TGTGCCAGCAGCTTGAGAGGTAGCGGCCCCTCGTCGGATACGCAGTATTTT. As protein: CASSLRGSGPSSDTQYF.

This chain uses TRBV10-1 with TRBJ1-1; possible D gene TRBD1, 5 bases. Trimming left V 6 bases short and J 1 base short, with 12 bases between. Germline assignment: CDR1 WNHNN and CDR2 SYGVQD (reference sequence). This CDR3 spans 14 amino acids. The CDR3 bases are TGCGCCAGCAGCCGGGACGGGGGGAACACTGAAGCTTTCTTT. It translates to CASSRDGGNTEAFF.

The chain employs TRBV9 and TRBJ2-1, with TRBD2 matching 12 bases. CDR3 length: 16 residues. With 4 bases clipped from V and 3 bases from J, the junction kept 5 bases outside the gene matches. The V gene's germline CDR1 is SGDLS and CDR2 YYNGEE. CDR3 sequence (DNA): TGTGCCAGCAGCTCCAGACTAGCGGGGGACTACAATGAGCAGTTCTTC. It is translated as CASSSRLAGDYNEQFF.

CDR3 coding DNA: TGTGCCAGCAGTTTAACCCCCGGACAGGCCTATGGCTACACCTTC. This codes for CASSLTPGQAYGYTF. This rearrangement joins TRBV27 to TRBJ1-2; 7 positions match TRBD1. The CDR3 contains 15 residues. Unmatched junction bases numbered 7, after V lost 2 bases and J lost 4 bases. Germline V gene sequence: CDR1 MNHEY, CDR2 SMNVEV (reference sequence).

The V and J genes are TRBV19 and TRBJ1-1; the D is unclear. The germline V and J ends were trimmed by 5 bases and 6 bases, with 19 bases remaining between them. The germline V gene has CDR1 LNHDA and CDR2 SQIVND (reference sequence). The CDR3 is made up of 15 amino acids. DNA for the CDR3: TGTGCCAGTAGTCCCGCGGCCGGGTTTGAGGCTGAAGCTTTCTTT. Its protein is CASSPAAGFEAEAFF.

This clone was detected a few times. The chain employs TRBV4-2 and TRBJ1-2, with D unclear. V lost 4 bases to trimming and J lost 4 bases, with 13 bases between them. This CDR3 contains 14 residues. Germline CDR1 reads LGHNA; CDR2 reads YNFKEQ. CDR3 nucleotide sequence: TGTGCCAGCAGCCTTCGCCCCACTCTCTATGGCTACACCTTC. Its protein is CASSLRPTLYGYTF.

V and J are TRBV28 and TRBJ1-4; 8 bases map to TRBD1. This CDR3 contains 16 residues. Per germline, CDR1 MDHEN and CDR2 SYDVKM. Trimming took 1 base from V and 5 from J; bases not matched to a gene: 6. CDR3 sequence reads: CASSLYTWDRNEKLFF. The CDR3 DNA sequence: TGTGCCAGCAGTTTATATACCTGGGACAGGAATGAAAAACTGTTTTTT.

The CDR3 loop is CASSYLAGLQETQYF. The CDR3 DNA reads as TGTGCCAGCAGCTACCTAGCGGGGCTCCAAGAGACCCAGTACTTC. The chain uses TRBV11-2 and TRBJ2-5; 9 bases align to TRBD2. Germline CDR1 and CDR2: SGHAT and FQNNGV. CDR3 size: 15 residues. Germline trimming cut 4 bases from V and 1 base from J; bases unmatched to any gene: 4.

V usage is TRBV7-8 and J usage is TRBJ1-2; no reliable D call. Germline CDR1 is SGHVS and CDR2 is FQNEAQ. The length of the CDR3 is 13 residues. V lost 5 bases and J 4 bases, leaving 11 bases between the germline ends. The CDR3 is CASSPRGGYGYTF. CDR3 sequence (DNA): TGTGCCAGCAGCCCACGGGGTGGCTATGGCTACACCTTC. Full variable domain (rest looked up from reference TRBV7-8 and TRBJ1-2): GAGVSQSPRYKVAKRGQDVALRCDPISGHVSLFWYQQALGQGPEFLTYFQNEAQLDKSGLPSDRFFAERPEGSVSTLKIQRTQQEDSAVYLCASSPRGGYGYTFGSGTRLTVV.

This clone was seen a handful of times. The J gene is TRBJ1-1, the V gene TRBV18; TRBD1 agrees at 7 bases. This CDR3 is built from 17 residues. The trim removed 3 bases at V and 5 bases at J, leaving 15 bases unmatched. Per the germline V gene, CDR1 is KGHSH and CDR2 is LQKENI. CDR3 in amino acids: CASSPAALRQGGTEAFF. The CDR3 DNA follows: TGTGCCAGCTCACCGGCAGCCTTACGACAGGGCGGAACTGAAGCTTTCTTT.

The rearrangement joins TRBV9 to TRBJ2-5; D uncertain. This CDR3 is 14 amino acids long. CDR1 is SGDLS, CDR2 YYNGEE, per germline. Trimming removed 3 bases at V and 0 bases at J, with 9 bases between. CDR3 sequence: CASSARRYQETQYF. As DNA, the CDR3 is TGTGCCAGCAGCGCTCGCAGGTACCAAGAGACCCAGTACTTC.

The chain links TRBV24-1 to TRBJ1-1; 8 positions agree with TRBD1. The CDR3 runs 12 residues. The germline V gene has CDR1 KGHDR and CDR2 SFDVKD. With V trimmed by 8 bases and J by 8 bases, 6 bases remained unmatched. The CDR3 here is CATTTRTGEAFF. CDR3 DNA sequence: TGTGCCACCACCACTAGGACAGGGGAAGCTTTCTTT.

The rearrangement joins TRBV7-2 to TRBJ2-1; 13 nucleotides line up with TRBD2. V shed 4 bases, J shed 8 bases, and the junction held 5 bases outside the gene matches. The germline CDR1 and CDR2 sequences are SGHTA and FQGNSA. This CDR3 is built from 15 residues. CDR3 coding DNA: TGTGCCAGCAGCTCCGGACTAGCGGGAGCCTATGAGCAGTTCTTC. This translates into CASSSGLAGAYEQFF.

In this sample, this clone turned up a few times. The V and J genes are TRBV27 and TRBJ1-1, with a possible D match to TRBD1 (6 bases). Per germline, CDR1 MNHEY and CDR2 SMNVEV (reference sequence). The CDR3 runs to 15 residues. V lost 5 bases to trimming and J lost 6 bases, with 19 bases between them. The CDR3 bases are TGTGCCAGCAGTCCGGCGGGGGTGAGGGGGGCTGAAGCTTTCTTT. Protein: CASSPAGVRGAEAFF.

This clone appeared many times. The gene calls are TRBV27 and TRBJ2-2; 13 bases align to TRBD2. This CDR3 has 17 residues. CDR1 is MNHEY, CDR2 SMNVEV, per germline (reference sequence). V was clipped by 9 bases and J by 3 bases; unmatched bases: 10. Here the CDR3 DNA reads TGTGCCAGATTGGGACTAGCGGGATCGGGGGACACCGGGGAGCTGTTTTTT. Amino acids: CARLGLAGSGDTGELFF.

This clone was counted once. This sequence joins TRBV6-2 or TRBV6-3 and TRBJ2-3; 15 bases agree with TRBD2. Germline-derived CDR1 and CDR2 are MNHEY and SVGEGT. This CDR3 is 17 amino acids long. Trimming removed 4 bases from V and 4 bases from J; junction bases left unmatched: 6. The CDR3 nucleotides are TGTGCCAGCAGTTTTCCGGGACTAGCGGGAGGCTCAGATACGCAGTATTTT. It yields the protein CASSFPGLAGGSDTQYF.

A remark on this clone: This specimen includes other DNA sequences encoding the same CDR3. CDR3 sequence: CASSLRGQPQHF. The CDR3 DNA reads as TGTGCCAGCAGTTTAAGGGGCCAGCCCCAGCATTTT. This chain links TRBV28 with TRBJ1-5, with D possibly being TRBD1 (5 bases). CDR3 length equals 12 residues. Trimming shortened V by 2 bases and J by 7 bases, and 6 bases separated the two germline ends. Germline CDR1 reads MDHEN; CDR2 reads SYDVKM.

This chain connects TRBV2 to TRBJ2-2; tentatively, D is TRBD1 (6 bases). The V and J ends lost 7 bases and 4 bases respectively, with 13 bases between them. Germline CDR1 reads SNHLY; CDR2 reads FYNNEI. The CDR3 covers 14 residues. DNA of the CDR3: TGTGCCAGCAAAGGGGGTGATTCCACCGGGGAGCTGTTTTTT. Residues: CASKGGDSTGELFF.

This sequence joins TRBV24-1 and TRBJ2-5, with D unclear. Germline V gives CDR1 KGHDR, CDR2 SFDVKD. With 5 bases removed from V and 2 bases from J, the gap between germline ends came to 8 bases. This CDR3 is 13 amino acids long. CDR3 nucleotide sequence: TGTGCCACCAGTGGCGGCACTCAAGAGACCCAGTACTTC. This sequence encodes CATSGGTQETQYF.

The V call is TRBV10-3, the J call TRBJ2-2, with 10 bases that match TRBD2. The germline CDR1 and CDR2 sequences are ENHRY and SYGVKD. Unmatched junction bases numbered 2, after V lost 0 bases and J lost 7 bases. The CDR3 is 15 residues long. CDR3 protein: CAISESSGRGGELFF. The CDR3, as DNA: TGTGCCATCAGTGAGTCCAGCGGGAGGGGCGGGGAGCTGTTTTTT.

CDR3 region: CAWRQGAGEQYF. The CDR3 region has the DNA TGTGCCTGGAGACAGGGGGCAGGCGAGCAGTACTTC. The rearrangement uses TRBV30 and TRBJ2-7; TRBD1 agrees at 9 bases. The CDR3 contains 12 residues. Trimming took 3 bases from V and 6 from J; bases not matched to a gene: 3. Per germline, CDR1 GTSNPN and CDR2 SVGIG (reference sequence).

The V call is TRBV10-3, the J call TRBJ1-1; perhaps TRBD1 as D (5 bases). CDR3 size: 12 residues. Germline CDR1 and CDR2: ENHRY and SYGVKD. The V end was cut by 4 bases, the J end by 5 bases, with 8 bases between. The DNA for the CDR3 is TGTGCCATCAGTGTGGGGGGGACTGAAGCTTTCTTT. Protein: CAISVGGTEAFF.

V usage is TRBV28 and J usage is TRBJ1-2; possible D gene TRBD1, 6 bases. This CDR3 has 13 amino acids. CDR1 and CDR2 (germline): MDHEN, SYDVKM. V was clipped by 6 bases and J by 8 bases, with 16 bases between them. The CDR3: CASRPDSPNGYTF. DNA of the CDR3: TGTGCCAGCAGACCGGACAGTCCCAACGGCTACACCTTC.